These 30 T cell receptor beta chains share one sample of origin, sequenced in a study of T cells expressing NK-cell markers. TCRdb processed the 5' RACE reads again and assigns one entry to each CDR3 protein, with no DNA. The table for this sample gives hundreds of thousands of distinct CDR3 sequences. Sequencing was performed on blood T cells: a sorted CD56 or NKG2C T cell subset, CD4+ or CD8+ T cells, or bulk PBMC T cells (not recorded which). The receptors originated from a man aged 18-30 years in good health.

This chain links TRBV29-1 with TRBJ2-3; with no DNA, the TCRdb D assignment of TRBD1 cannot be verified. The CDR3 has 15 residues. CDR1 and CDR2 from the germline V gene are SQVTM and ANQGSEA. CDR3 loop: CSVEDRGSTTDTQYF.

The rearrangement uses TRBV7-2 and TRBJ2-7. Germline V gene lookup returns CDR1 SGHTA and CDR2 FQGNSA. The CDR3 covers 14 residues. CDR3 sequence reads: CASSLVPEAYEQYF.

The J gene is TRBJ1-4, the V gene TRBV3-1; the D call from TCRdb, TRBD1, cannot be confirmed without DNA. Germline-derived CDR1 and CDR2 are LGHDT and YNNKEL (reference sequence). The length of the CDR3 is 15 residues. The CDR3 loop is CASSLRDRGGEKLFF.

The V call is TRBV7-9, the J call TRBJ1-1; TCRdb designates TRBD1, a call that cannot be tested without DNA. This CDR3 contains 15 residues. Germline V gives CDR1 SEHNR, CDR2 FQNEAQ (reference sequence). The CDR3 sequence is CASSLQAGLNTEAFF.

V gene TRBV7-2 combines with J gene TRBJ2-7; there is no DNA to check the TCRdb D call of TRBD2. The CDR3 runs to 15 residues. Germline lookup yields CDR1 SGHTA and CDR2 FQGNSA. The CDR3 loop is CASSLAGGKAYEQYF. Supplemented by reference TRBV7-2 and TRBJ2-7, the full variable domain reads GAGVSQSPSNKVTEKGKDVELRCDPISGHTALYWYRQSLGQGLEFLIYFQGNSAPDKSGLPSDRFSAERTGGSVSTLTIQRTQQEDSAVYLCASSLAGGKAYEQYFGPGTRLTVT.

The chain couples TRBV6-2 or TRBV6-3 to TRBJ2-3; TCRdb outputs TRBD2, but without DNA this stays unchecked. Germline CDR1 reads MNHEY; CDR2 reads SVGEGT. This CDR3 comprises 19 residues. The CDR3 protein is CASSYPRSGSTRYTDTQYF.

The chain employs TRBV12-3 or TRBV12-4 and TRBJ2-2. The CDR3 sequence is 13 residues long. The chain's CDR3 is CASSFEVAGELFF.

V and J are TRBV5-1 and TRBJ2-7; TCRdb gives TRBD2 as the D gene, but with no DNA this cannot be confirmed. The CDR3 extends over 16 amino acids. Germline loops: CDR1 SGHRS, CDR2 YFSETQ. This CDR3 is CASSTGLAGVPGEQYF.

The genes are TRBV5-1 and TRBJ2-7; there is no DNA to check the TCRdb D call of TRBD1. This CDR3 contains 15 residues. CDR1 and CDR2 from the germline V gene are SGHRS and YFSETQ. The CDR3 reads CASSFLTGDTYEQYF.

V gene TRBV20-1 combines with J gene TRBJ2-7; TCRdb indicates TRBD2, and absent DNA this call remains unverified. CDR1 and CDR2 (germline): DFQATT, SNEGSKA (reference sequence). There are 15 residues in the CDR3. The CDR3 sequence: CSAQKGLDIGYQQYF.

The V call is TRBV5-1, the J call TRBJ2-5; TCRdb calls TRBD2, which cannot be checked without DNA. The length of the CDR3 is 16 residues. The germline V gene encodes CDR1 SGHRS and CDR2 YFSETQ. CDR3 loop: CASSLPAGDPQETQYF.

J is TRBJ1-1 and V is TRBV21-1; TCRdb's D call of TRBD1 is untestable without DNA. TRBV21-1 represents a pseudogene. CDR3 size: 13 residues. The CDR3 loop is CASKEEGGTEAFF.

The chain uses TRBV10-3 and TRBJ2-1. The length of the CDR3 is 14 residues. Germline V gene sequence: CDR1 ENHRY, CDR2 SYGVKD. CDR3 in amino acids: CAISESTGSSEQFF.

The J gene is TRBJ2-5, the V gene TRBV5-8. The germline gives CDR1 SGHTS, CDR2 YDEGEE. The CDR3 runs to 12 residues. The CDR3 protein is CASSMDRETQYF.

The chain links TRBV30 to TRBJ2-1. CDR3 length: 13 amino acids. Germline V gene lookup returns CDR1 GTSNPN and CDR2 SVGIG (reference sequence). The CDR3 sequence: CAWRDPTTLEQFF. Based on the CDR3 plus reference TRBV30 and TRBJ2-1, the full variable domain is SQTIHQWPATLVQPVGSPLSLECTVEGTSNPNLYWYRQAAGRGLQLLFYSVGIGQISSEVPQNLSASRPQDRQFILSSKKLLLSDSGFYLCAWRDPTTLEQFFGPGTRLTVL.

The V call is TRBV20-1, the J call TRBJ2-1; with no DNA, the TCRdb D assignment of TRBD1 cannot be verified. Germline V gene lookup returns CDR1 DFQATT and CDR2 SNEGSKA (reference sequence). There are 15 residues in the CDR3. This chain's CDR3 is CSARAAGQGPNEQFF.

The chain combines TRBV7-9 with TRBJ1-5. This CDR3 region has 15 residues. Germline CDR1 is SEHNR and CDR2 is FQNEAQ (reference sequence). CDR3 region: CASSSLEGGPQPQHF.

The J gene is TRBJ2-7, the V gene TRBV6-5; absent DNA, TCRdb's TRBD1 call cannot be checked. CDR3 size: 15 residues. Looked up from germline, CDR1 is MNHEY and CDR2 is SVGAGI. This CDR3 is CASSYPTLGAYEQYF.

The J gene is TRBJ2-7, the V gene TRBV10-3; the TCRdb D gene call, TRBD2, has no DNA to confirm it. This CDR3 is built from 14 residues. CDR1 ENHRY and CDR2 SYGVKD come from the germline V gene. The CDR3: CAATGTSGSDEQYF.

V is TRBV7-9 and J is TRBJ2-7; TCRdb lists TRBD1, though no DNA is available to test this call. The CDR3 runs to 14 residues. Germline lookup yields CDR1 SEHNR and CDR2 FQNEAQ (reference sequence). The CDR3 loop is CASSLRDRTYEQYF. Together with reference TRBV7-9 and TRBJ2-7, the CDR3 gives the full variable domain: DTGVSQNPRHKITKRGQNVTFRCDPISEHNRLYWYRQTLGQGPEFLTYFQNEAQLEKSRLLSDRFSAERPKGSFSTLEIQRTEQGDSAMYLCASSLRDRTYEQYFGPGTRLTVT.

The chain combines TRBV12-3 or TRBV12-4 with TRBJ2-1; TCRdb returns TRBD1, unconfirmable since there is no DNA. The CDR3 runs to 15 residues. CDR3 residues: CASSSADRATNEQFF.

The CDR3 region is CSAPGLAGVTRTQYF. This chain uses TRBV20-1 with TRBJ2-3; no DNA is available, so the TRBD2 call from TCRdb remains unchecked. The CDR3 consists of 15 residues. The germline gives CDR1 DFQATT, CDR2 SNEGSKA (reference sequence).

The CDR3 spells CASSLRDRGPSDNQPQHF. The chain links TRBV12-3 or TRBV12-4 to TRBJ1-5; TCRdb's D gene call, TRBD1, goes unchecked for lack of DNA. The CDR3 totals 18 residues.

The chain couples TRBV18 to TRBJ1-1. This CDR3 has 14 amino acids. CDR1 and CDR2 from the germline V gene are KGHSH and LQKENI. The CDR3 loop is CASSRRESNTEAFF.

The rearrangement uses TRBV11-1 and TRBJ2-1; the TRBD2 assignment by TCRdb is unverifiable without DNA. The CDR3 sequence is 18 residues long. Germline V gives CDR1 SGHAT, CDR2 FQDESV (reference sequence). The CDR3: CASSLGTSGSLDYNEQFF.

The CDR3 loop reads CSARGEAATYGYTF. V gene TRBV20-1 combines with J gene TRBJ1-2. Germline loops: CDR1 DFQATT, CDR2 SNEGSKA (reference sequence). This CDR3 has 14 amino acids.

This sequence joins TRBV4-3 and TRBJ1-1. The CDR3 totals 15 residues. Germline assignment: CDR1 LGHNA and CDR2 YSLEER. CDR3 loop: CASSQNPSGITEAFF.

This chain joins TRBV6-2 or TRBV6-3 and TRBJ2-2; TCRdb reports TRBD2, a call that lacks DNA to check it against. The CDR3 totals 16 residues. Per the germline V gene, CDR1 is MNHEY and CDR2 is SVGEGT. The CDR3 reads CASTLSGGVNTGELFF.

This rearrangement joins TRBV21-1 to TRBJ1-5. TRBV21-1 is an annotated pseudogene. This CDR3 has 13 amino acids. The CDR3 region is CASSKIQNQPQHF.

The rearrangement joins TRBV29-1 to TRBJ2-1; TCRdb's D call of TRBD1 is untestable without DNA. This CDR3 is built from 16 residues. Germline V gene sequence: CDR1 SQVTM, CDR2 ANQGSEA. CDR3 in amino acids: CSVGIPGPNSGNEQFF.